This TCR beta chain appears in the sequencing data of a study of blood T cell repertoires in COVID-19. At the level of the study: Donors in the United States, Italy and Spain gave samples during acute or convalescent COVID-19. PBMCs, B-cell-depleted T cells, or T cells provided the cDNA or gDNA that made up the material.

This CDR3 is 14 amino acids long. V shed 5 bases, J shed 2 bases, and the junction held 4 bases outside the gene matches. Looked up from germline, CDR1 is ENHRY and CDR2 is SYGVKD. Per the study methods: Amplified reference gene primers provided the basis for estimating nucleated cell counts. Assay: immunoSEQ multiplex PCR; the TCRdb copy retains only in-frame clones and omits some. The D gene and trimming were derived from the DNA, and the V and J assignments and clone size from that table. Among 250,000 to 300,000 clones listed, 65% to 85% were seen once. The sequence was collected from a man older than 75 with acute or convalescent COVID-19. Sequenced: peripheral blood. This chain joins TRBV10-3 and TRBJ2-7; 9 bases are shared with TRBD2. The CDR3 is CAISSSGATYEQYF. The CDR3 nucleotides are TGTGCCATCAGTTCTAGCGGGGCCACCTACGAGCAGTACTTC.